Listed here are 6 T cell receptor beta chains from one sample, sequenced in a study of response to subunit inactivated influenza vaccine. MiXCR, applied by TCRdb to the RT-PCR reads, yields one record per CDR3 protein. The data contain 500,000 to 600,000 distinct CDR3 sequences, roughly 13% of them seen just once; the ten biggest clones take up roughly 13%. Sequenced material: PBMCs from blood, taken roughly 48 days after vaccination. The receptors originated from a man aged 50-60 years who received an inactivated influenza vaccine.

This clonotype has more than one count but fewer than ten. CDR3 DNA: TGTGCCAGCAGTTTCGACTGGACAGGGGGCGCCTATGGCTACACCTTC. This encodes CASSFDWTGGAYGYTF. V and J are TRBV6-5 and TRBJ1-2, with 11 bases fitting TRBD1. CDR1 is MNHEY, CDR2 SVGAGI, per germline. The V and J ends lost 4 bases and 4 bases, in that order; junction bases with no gene match: 8. The CDR3 is 16 amino acids.

This clonotype showed up just a few times. A read error may explain this, as a much larger clone is one base away. The rearrangement uses TRBV7-9 and TRBJ2-1; 8 bases are shared with TRBD1. CDR3 length: 15 amino acids. CDR1 and CDR2 from the germline V gene are SEHNR and FQNEAQ (reference sequence). V lost 1 base, J lost 3 bases, and 2 bases stayed unmatched. The CDR3 reads CASSLDRGFYNEQFF. The CDR3 bases are TGTGCCAGCAGCTTAGACAGGGGGTTCTACAATGAGCAGTTCTTC.

This clonotype was seen a few times. The chain couples TRBV6-1 to TRBJ2-7; 10 nucleotides agree with TRBD2. Germline V CDR1 and CDR2: MNHNS, SASEGT. This CDR3 contains 18 residues. V lost 7 bases and J lost 4; bases outside the gene matches: 19. CDR3 region: CASNKDRVSPTSGYEQYF. The CDR3 DNA reads TGTGCCAGCAATAAAGACAGGGTCTCCCCGACTAGCGGGTACGAGCAGTACTTC.

This clonotype was detected only a few times. The chain couples TRBV12-3 or TRBV12-4 to TRBJ1-5, with D possibly TRBD1 on 6 matching bases. The CDR3 loop spans 14 amino acids. The V and J ends lost 7 bases and 1 base respectively, with 11 bases between them. The DNA of the CDR3 is TGTGCCAGCAACGGGGGGCTGAGCAATCAGCCCCAGCATTTT. This gives the protein CASNGGLSNQPQHF.

The J gene is TRBJ1-6, the V gene TRBV4-3, with D perhaps TRBD1 (5 bases). Trimming left V 4 bases short and J 5 bases short, with 15 bases between. The CDR3 loop spans 16 amino acids. Per the germline V gene, CDR1 is LGHNA and CDR2 is YSLEER. The chain's CDR3 is CASSLFGTENNSPLHF. Here the CDR3 DNA reads TGCGCCAGCAGCCTTTTCGGGACCGAAAATAATTCACCCCTCCACTTT.

This rearrangement joins TRBV18 to TRBJ1-2; TRBD1 is a possible D gene (6 bases). The CDR3 runs 15 residues. Per germline, CDR1 KGHSH and CDR2 LQKENI. With 6 bases removed from V and 2 bases from J, the gap between germline ends came to 16 bases. The CDR3 DNA follows: TGTGCCAGCTCTCTGAGGGACAAATTAAACTATGGCTACACCTTC. It yields the protein CASSLRDKLNYGYTF.